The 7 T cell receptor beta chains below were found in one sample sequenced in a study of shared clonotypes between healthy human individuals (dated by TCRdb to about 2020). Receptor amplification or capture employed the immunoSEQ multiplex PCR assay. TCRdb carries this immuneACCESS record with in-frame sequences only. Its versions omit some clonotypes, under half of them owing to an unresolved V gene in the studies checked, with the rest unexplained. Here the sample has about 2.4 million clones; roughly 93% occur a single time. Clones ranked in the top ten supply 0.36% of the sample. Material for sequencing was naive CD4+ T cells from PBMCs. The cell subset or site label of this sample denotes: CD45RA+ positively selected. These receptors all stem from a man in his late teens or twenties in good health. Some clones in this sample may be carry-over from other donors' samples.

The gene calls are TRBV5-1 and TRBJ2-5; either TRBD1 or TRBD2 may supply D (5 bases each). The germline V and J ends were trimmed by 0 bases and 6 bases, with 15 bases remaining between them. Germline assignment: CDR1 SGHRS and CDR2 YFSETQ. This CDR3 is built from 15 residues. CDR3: CASSLGGAEFQTQYF. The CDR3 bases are TGCGCCAGCAGCTTGGGAGGGGCCGAGTTCCAGACCCAGTACTTC. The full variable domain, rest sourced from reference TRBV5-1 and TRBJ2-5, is KAGVTQTPRYLIKTRGQQVTLSCSPISGHRSVSWYQQTPGQGLQFLFEYFSETQRNKGNFPGRFSGRQFSNSRSEMNVSTLELGDSALYLCASSLGGAEFQTQYFGPGTRLLVL.

CDR3 in amino acids: CASRAGFGYEQYF. The CDR3 DNA sequence: TGTGCCAGCCGTGCAGGGTTTGGCTACGAGCAGTACTTC. The V gene is TRBV27, the J gene TRBJ2-7; tentatively, D is TRBD1 (5 bases). This CDR3 region has 13 residues. CDR1 is MNHEY and CDR2 is SMNVEV in the germline V gene (reference sequence). Trimming removed 8 bases at V and 3 bases at J, with 14 bases between.

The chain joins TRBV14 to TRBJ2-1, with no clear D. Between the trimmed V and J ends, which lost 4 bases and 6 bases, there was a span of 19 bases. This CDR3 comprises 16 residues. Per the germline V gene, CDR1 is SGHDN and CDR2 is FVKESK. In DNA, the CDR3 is TGTGCCAGCAGCCCCCGTGCCCGCTTCGTAGGCAATGAGCAGTTCTTC. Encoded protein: CASSPRARFVGNEQFF.

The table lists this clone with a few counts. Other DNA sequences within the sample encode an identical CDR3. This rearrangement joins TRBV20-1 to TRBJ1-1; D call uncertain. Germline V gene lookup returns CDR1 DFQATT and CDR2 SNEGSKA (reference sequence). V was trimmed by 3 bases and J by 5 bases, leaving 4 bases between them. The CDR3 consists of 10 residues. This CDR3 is CSARGTEAFF. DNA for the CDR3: TGCAGTGCTAGGGGGACTGAAGCTTTCTTT.

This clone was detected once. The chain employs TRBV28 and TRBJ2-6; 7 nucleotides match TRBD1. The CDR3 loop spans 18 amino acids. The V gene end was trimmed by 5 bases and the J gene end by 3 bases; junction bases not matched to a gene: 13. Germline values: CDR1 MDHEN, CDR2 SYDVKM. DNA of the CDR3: TGTGCCAGCAGTCGGCCGGGGACAGCGCTAAGTGGGGCCAACGTCCTGACTTTC. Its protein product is CASSRPGTALSGANVLTF. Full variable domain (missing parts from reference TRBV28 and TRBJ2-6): DVKVTQSSRYLVKRTGEKVFLECVQDMDHENMFWYRQDPGLGLRLIYFSYDVKMKEKGDIPEGYSVSREKKERFSLILESASTNQTSMYLCASSRPGTALSGANVLTFGAGSRLTVL.

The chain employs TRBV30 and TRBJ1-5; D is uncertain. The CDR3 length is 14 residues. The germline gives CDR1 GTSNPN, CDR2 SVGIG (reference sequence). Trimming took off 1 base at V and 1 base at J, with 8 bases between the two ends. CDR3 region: CAWSGGFSNQPQHF. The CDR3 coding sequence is TGTGCCTGGAGTGGAGGTTTCAGCAATCAGCCCCAGCATTTT.

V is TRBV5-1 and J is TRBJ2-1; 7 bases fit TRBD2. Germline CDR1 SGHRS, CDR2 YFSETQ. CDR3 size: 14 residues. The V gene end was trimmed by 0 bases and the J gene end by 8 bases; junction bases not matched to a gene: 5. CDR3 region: CASSLAPGGDEQFF. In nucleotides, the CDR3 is TGCGCCAGCAGCTTGGCGCCTGGGGGGGATGAGCAGTTCTTC.